This T cell receptor (beta chain) was identified in a study of T cells in women clearing cervical HPV infection. For the study at large: Women with histologically confirmed HPV16-related CIN3 or worse, 2 with invasive cancer, served as cases.

Sequencing used immunoSEQ multiplex PCR; TCRdb keeps in-frame clones, though not all of them. In total, the table holds approximately 24,000 clones. All participants had a single incident cervical HPV16 infection, and prevalent HPV16 infections were excluded. Dot-blot hybridization genotyped cervical HPV amplified with MY09/MY11 PCR. Findings of the study overall: Cases and controls were distinguished at AUC about 0.86 by richness and V genes.

Looked up from germline, CDR1 is WNHNN and CDR2 is SYGVQD (reference sequence). The ends were cut back, 2 bases at V and 5 bases at J, with 14 bases in the middle. CDR3 length: 15 residues. About this clone itself: Its cognate antigen is unknown. Read data end 3 residues before the CDR3 end; the end is taken from the germline J gene.

This clonotype was obtained from a woman aged 18-69 years with a cervical HPV16 infection that either progressed to CIN3+ or cleared (not recorded which). What was sequenced was blood buffy coat. The J gene is TRBJ2-3, the V gene TRBV10-1; D not resolved. CDR3 region: CASSERLDPLDTQYF. The CDR3 DNA, read in part, is TGCGCCAGCAGTGAGAGGCTAGATCCGCTAGATACG.